This passage covers 10 T cell receptor beta chains from one sample sequenced in a study of blood T cell repertoires in COVID-19. Sequencing used immunoSEQ multiplex PCR; TCRdb keeps in-frame clones, though not all of them. The table shows tens of thousands of clones, with roughly 86% occurring only once. Material for sequencing was peripheral blood. These receptor sequences come from a man aged 60 to 75 with acute or convalescent COVID-19.

The V gene is TRBV7-8, the J gene TRBJ2-7; a weak D match, TRBD2 (7 bases). CDR1 and CDR2 (germline): SGHVS, FQNEAQ. The germline V and J ends were trimmed by 1 base and 5 bases, with 15 bases remaining between them. The length of the CDR3 is 15 residues. The CDR3 bases are TGTGCCAGCAGCTTAGGAGGGGGGGGGCTCGACGAGCAGTACTTC. Translated, it gives CASSLGGGGLDEQYF. The variable domain in full, completed from reference TRBV7-8 and TRBJ2-7, reads GAGVSQSPRYKVAKRGQDVALRCDPISGHVSLFWYQQALGQGPEFLTYFQNEAQLDKSGLPSDRFFAERPEGSVSTLKIQRTQQEDSAVYLCASSLGGGGLDEQYFGPGTRLTVT.

This chain connects TRBV28 to TRBJ1-1; a possible D gene is TRBD1 (5 bases). From germline, CDR1 is MDHEN and CDR2 SYDVKM. V was pared by 3 bases and J by 3 bases, with 14 bases between. CDR3 length: 15 residues. CDR3 loop: CASSLGGTGDTEAFF. The CDR3 coding sequence is TGTGCCAGCAGTTTGGGAGGGACTGGGGACACTGAAGCTTTCTTT.

This chain uses TRBV7-9 with TRBJ2-1, with no clear D. The CDR3 totals 12 residues. The germline V gene encodes CDR1 SEHNR and CDR2 FQNEAQ (reference sequence). V dropped 5 bases and J dropped 8 bases, with 10 bases sitting between them. CDR3 coding DNA: TGTGCCAGCAGCGCAGGCCTTTATGAGCAGTTCTTC. Translated, it gives CASSAGLYEQFF.

The chain combines TRBV5-5 with TRBJ1-1; no clear D gene. The CDR3 has 13 residues. V was pared by 5 bases and J by 0 bases, with 8 bases between. Germline V CDR1 and CDR2: SGHKS, YYEKEE (reference sequence). The CDR3 coding sequence is TGTGCCAGCAGATTTGACATGAACACTGAAGCTTTCTTT. This gives the protein CASRFDMNTEAFF.

The rearrangement uses TRBV9 and TRBJ2-5, with 14 bases matching TRBD2. Losses at the gene ends were 4 bases for V and 2 bases for J; bases not matched to a gene: 7. Germline CDR1 and CDR2: SGDLS and YYNGEE. The CDR3 length is 17 residues. The CDR3 loop is CASSFGLAGGLQETQYF. The CDR3 DNA sequence: TGTGCCAGCAGCTTCGGACTAGCGGGGGGACTACAAGAGACCCAGTACTTC.

The genes are TRBV5-1 and TRBJ1-1; the D gene is possibly TRBD1 (6 bases). The V gene's germline CDR1 is SGHRS and CDR2 YFSETQ. This CDR3 contains 14 residues. V lost 7 bases, J lost 4 bases, and 17 bases lay in between. The CDR3 coding sequence is TGCGCCAGCTATGAGGTAAGGGGGAGCACTGAAGCTTTCTTT. Protein: CASYEVRGSTEAFF.

The rearrangement links TRBV7-8 to TRBJ1-4; possible D gene TRBD1, 6 bases. The CDR3 runs to 19 residues. V shed 3 bases and J shed 0 bases, with 20 bases lying between them. Germline lookup yields CDR1 SGHVS and CDR2 FQNEAQ. CDR3: CASSLGGGRRSATNEKLFF. Written as DNA, the CDR3 is TGTGCCAGCAGCTTGGGCGGGGGGCGAAGATCCGCAACTAATGAAAAACTGTTTTTT. The variable domain in full, with the rest retrieved from reference TRBV7-8 and TRBJ1-4, is GAGVSQSPRYKVAKRGQDVALRCDPISGHVSLFWYQQALGQGPEFLTYFQNEAQLDKSGLPSDRFFAERPEGSVSTLKIQRTQQEDSAVYLCASSLGGGRRSATNEKLFFGSGTQLSVL.

The chain combines TRBV4-3 with TRBJ2-2; 10 nucleotides line up with TRBD2. The CDR3 totals 19 residues. V lost 0 bases, J lost 3 bases, and 10 bases stayed unmatched. Germline CDR1 is LGHNA and CDR2 is YSLEER. The CDR3 sequence is CASSQDSPSGGAYTGELFF. The CDR3 DNA follows: TGCGCCAGCAGCCAAGATTCACCCAGCGGGGGGGCTTACACCGGGGAGCTGTTTTTT.

V gene TRBV6-5 combines with J gene TRBJ2-1; maybe TRBD1 (7 bases). CDR3 length equals 15 residues. CDR1 MNHEY and CDR2 SVGAGI come from the germline V gene. The germline V and J ends were trimmed by 5 bases and 5 bases, with 16 bases remaining between them. The CDR3 region is CASSPPGGLNNEQFF. CDR3 DNA sequence: TGTGCCAGCAGTCCTCCAGGGGGGCTAAACAATGAGCAGTTCTTC.

The chain has TRBV5-8 and TRBJ2-7, with TRBD2 matching 10 bases. CDR3 length: 15 amino acids. The V gene's germline CDR1 is SGHTS and CDR2 YDEGEE. V lost 3 bases, J lost 6 bases, and 9 bases stayed unmatched. This chain's CDR3 is CASSSASGGNSEQYF. The CDR3 coding sequence is TGTGCCAGCAGCTCCGCTAGCGGGGGAAACAGCGAGCAGTACTTC.